The T cell receptor beta chain described here comes from a study of blood T cell repertoires in COVID-19. As for the study in general: From the United States, Italy and Spain came samples of acute and convalescent COVID-19.

Categorization into cohorts depended on clinical history that participants reported. Each exposed participant met a COVID-19 case in the 2 weeks preceding study entry. As originally analysed: Amplification of reference gene primers provided the estimated nucleated cell counts. Clones were read by immunoSEQ multiplex PCR, and TCRdb kept only the in-frame ones, dropping some. Clonal size and the V and J genes are those of that table, whereas D and trimming came from the DNA. The sample contains roughly 250,000 clones, 85% to 90% of which appear only once. After removal of 2 bases from V and 2 bases from J, the junction contained 5 bases not matched to a gene. The CDR3 is made up of 15 amino acids. Germline V CDR1 and CDR2: MDHEN, SYDVKM.

Sequencing was carried out using PBMCs or T cells enriched from blood (not recorded which). The chain links TRBV28 to TRBJ2-7; TRBD1 agrees at 8 bases. The source is a man between 45 and 60 years old who had been exposed to COVID-19. For the CDR3, the DNA is TGTGCCAGCAGTTTACCCGGACAGGGACCCTACGAGCAGTACTTC. It encodes CASSLPGQGPYEQYF.